The subject of this entry is one T cell receptor (beta chain). The data stem from a study of cytomegalovirus exposure and HLA in healthy donors. From germline, CDR1 is SGHAT and CDR2 FQDESV (reference sequence). The CDR3 has 14 residues. V was clipped by 1 base and J by 1 base, with 7 bases between them. PCR involved 60 Vbeta and 13 Jbeta primers. Only in-frame clones appear in the TCRdb table, and some are missing; sequencing was by immunoSEQ multiplex PCR. The data show some 100,000 clones, 75% seen once. Sequencing used PBMCs. The chain combines TRBV11-1 with TRBJ2-5; a weak D match, TRBD1 (5 bases). This receptor was identified in a man aged 50 or older in good health and CMV-seronegative. The CDR3 coding sequence is TGTGCCAGCAGCTTAGGTGACAGCCAAGAGACCCAGTACTTC. Its translation is CASSLGDSQETQYF. Looking up the rest from reference TRBV11-1 and TRBJ2-5 gives the full variable domain: EAEVAQSPRYKITEKSQAVAFWCDPISGHATLYWYRQILGQGPELLVQFQDESVVDDSQLPKDRFSAERLKGVDSTLKIQPAELGDSAMYLCASSLGDSQETQYFGPGTRLLVL.